The T cell receptor (beta chain) described here comes from a study of cytomegalovirus exposure and HLA in healthy donors. This clone was observed once. The PCR contained 60 Vbeta and 13 Jbeta primers. Some clones are missing from TCRdb's copy, which holds only in-frame ones; the method was immunoSEQ multiplex PCR. The data show 130,000 or so clones, 84% seen once. Material: PBMCs. The TCR comes from a woman under 30 in good health and CMV-seropositive.

CDR3 amino acids: CASSPQGEQFF. The CDR3 DNA reads as TGTGCCAGCAGTCCCCAGGGTGAGCAGTTCTTC. V is TRBV25-1 and J is TRBJ2-1; TRBD1 might be the D (5 bases). CDR3 length: 11 amino acids. Germline CDR1 and CDR2: MGHDK and SYGVNS. V lost 5 bases, J lost 9 bases, and 8 bases lay in between.